This TCR beta chain was captured by sequencing in a study of blood T cell repertoires in COVID-19. About the research overall: Acute-phase and convalescent COVID-19 samples originated in the United States, Italy and Spain. PBMCs, B-cell-depleted T cells, or T cells provided the cDNA or gDNA that made up the material.

J lost 7 bases, V lost 3 bases, and 15 bases had no gene match. CDR1 is SGHRS and CDR2 is YFSETQ in the germline V gene. CDR3 length: 17 residues. Using immunoSEQ multiplex PCR, the repertoire was profiled, and TCRdb retains in-frame clones only, with some absent. The table includes more than 200,000 clones, 80% detected once. Categorization into cohorts depended on clinical history that participants reported. The clonotype originates from a woman aged 40 to 49 with acute COVID-19. The chain is built from TRBV5-1 and TRBJ2-3; TRBD2 agrees at 9 bases. Sequencing was done on a sample of PBMCs or T cells enriched from blood (not recorded which). Here the CDR3 reads CASSSWSSGVSPHTQYF. The CDR3 DNA sequence: TGCGCCAGCAGCTCCTGGTCTAGCGGGGTCAGCCCTCATACGCAGTATTTT.